These 10 T cell receptor beta chains were all obtained from the same sample, sequenced in a study of T cells after yellow fever vaccination. TCRdb redid the calling of the 5' RACE reads with MiXCR, one entry per CDR3 protein. This sample has about 340,000 distinct CDR3 sequences, with 8% to 10% found just once. Material: PBMCs, obtained on the day of the first yellow fever vaccination. These receptor sequences come from a man aged 18 to 30 who received the YFV17D yellow fever vaccine.

The CDR3 nucleotides are TGTGCCAGCAGCAACCGGGACAGGGGAAGCGAGCAGTACTTC. Encoded protein: CASSNRDRGSEQYF. The chain combines TRBV12-3 or TRBV12-4 with TRBJ2-7; 10 bases line up with TRBD1. The CDR3 covers 14 residues. With 6 bases clipped from V and 6 bases from J, the junction kept 8 bases outside the gene matches.

This clonotype was seen a few times. This sequence joins TRBV7-9 and TRBJ2-2, with a weak D call TRBD2 (6 bases). Trimming cost V 5 bases and J 6 bases, with 13 bases left between them. Germline V gene data show CDR1 as SEHNR and CDR2 as FQNEAQ (reference sequence). This CDR3 is built from 14 residues. The CDR3 DNA reads as TGTGCCAGCAGCAGAGGTCGCGGGGCCGGGGAGCTGTTTTTT. Its protein is CASSRGRGAGELFF.

The V call is TRBV7-2, the J call TRBJ1-1; D is unresolved. Germline CDR1 reads SGHTA; CDR2 reads FQGNSA. Trimming removed 5 bases from V and 4 bases from J, with 11 bases in between. The CDR3 length is 13 residues. The CDR3 coding sequence is TGTGCCAGCAGCCTCGCGGAAGCCACTGAAGCTTTCTTT. Translation gives CASSLAEATEAFF.

The chain carries TRBV11-2 and TRBJ2-6; 7 bases match TRBD2. The CDR3 runs to 16 residues. The ends lost 7 bases at V and 0 bases at J; junction bases unmatched: 6. CDR1 is SGHAT, CDR2 FQNNGV, per germline. CDR3 protein: CASTKRGPSGANVLTF. For the CDR3, the DNA is TGTGCCAGCACCAAGCGGGGACCCTCTGGGGCCAACGTCCTGACTTTC.

This clonotype showed up just a few times. The V call is TRBV10-3, the J call TRBJ2-6; 9 bases line up with TRBD1. From germline, CDR1 is ENHRY and CDR2 SYGVKD. Trimming cost V 4 bases and J 0 bases; bases outside gene matches: 4. There are 17 residues in the CDR3. The CDR3: CAISVQGADSGANVLTF. DNA for the CDR3: TGTGCCATCAGTGTACAGGGGGCCGACTCTGGGGCCAACGTCCTGACTTTC.

This chain joins TRBV4-3 and TRBJ1-6; D remains unclear. The CDR3 totals 15 residues. Germline V lookup: CDR1 LGHNA, CDR2 YSLEER. The V and J ends lost 0 bases and 10 bases respectively, with 13 bases between them. CDR3 amino acids: CASSQERLLGSPLHF. CDR3 nucleotides: TGCGCCAGCAGCCAAGAACGGTTACTCGGGTCACCCCTCCACTTT.

Ten or more counts support this clonotype. The V and J genes are TRBV3-1 and TRBJ2-4; no clear D. Germline V gene lookup returns CDR1 LGHDT and CDR2 YNNKEL (reference sequence). The V gene lost 6 bases and the J gene lost 0 bases, with 12 bases spanning the gap. This CDR3 is 15 amino acids long. The CDR3 coding sequence is TGTGCCAGCAGAAATGGCAACCTAGCCAAAAACATTCAGTACTTC. This sequence encodes CASRNGNLAKNIQYF. The full variable domain, with the rest looked up from reference TRBV3-1 and TRBJ2-4, is DTAVSQTPKYLVTQMGNDKSIKCEQNLGHDTMYWYKQDSKKFLKIMFSYNNKELIINETVPNRFSPKSPDKAHLNLHINSLELGDSAVYFCASRNGNLAKNIQYFGAGTRLSVL.

The V and J genes are TRBV5-1 and TRBJ2-5, with 10 bases identical to TRBD1. This CDR3 contains 16 residues. CDR1 is SGHRS, CDR2 YFSETQ, per germline. Losses at the gene ends were 3 bases for V and 3 bases for J; bases not matched to a gene: 8. This chain's CDR3 is CASSSSPDRGKETQYF. The CDR3, as DNA: TGCGCCAGCAGCTCCTCCCCGGACAGGGGGAAAGAGACCCAGTACTTC.

This clonotype was found many times. The V call is TRBV20-1, the J call TRBJ2-1; TRBD1 matches 8 bases. Germline loops: CDR1 DFQATT, CDR2 SNEGSKA (reference sequence). This CDR3 has 15 residues. V gave up 5 bases and J gave up 7 bases; unmatched junction bases: 13. CDR3 DNA: TGCAGTGCTTCGAACAAAGACAGGGGACGGAATGAGCAGTTCTTC. Translated: CSASNKDRGRNEQFF.

This clonotype was detected many times. V gene TRBV25-1 combines with J gene TRBJ1-1; unclear D gene. The CDR3 contains 13 residues. The germline V gene has CDR1 MGHDK and CDR2 SYGVNS. The V end lost 3 bases, the J end lost 7 bases, and 12 bases lay between the germline ends. The CDR3 DNA reads TGTGCCAGCAGTGATTATCCCGCAGGTGAAGCTTTCTTT. It encodes CASSDYPAGEAFF.